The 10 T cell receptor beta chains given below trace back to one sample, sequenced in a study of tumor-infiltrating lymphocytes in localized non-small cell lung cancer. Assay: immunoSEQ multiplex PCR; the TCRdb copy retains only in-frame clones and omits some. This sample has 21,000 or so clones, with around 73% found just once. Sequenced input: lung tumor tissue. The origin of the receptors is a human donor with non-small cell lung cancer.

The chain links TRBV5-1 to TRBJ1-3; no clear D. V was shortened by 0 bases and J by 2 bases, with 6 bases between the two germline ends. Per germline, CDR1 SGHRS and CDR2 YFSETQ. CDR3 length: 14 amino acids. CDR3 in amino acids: CASSLAVPGNTIYF. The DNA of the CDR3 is TGCGCCAGCAGCTTGGCCGTTCCTGGAAACACCATATATTTT.

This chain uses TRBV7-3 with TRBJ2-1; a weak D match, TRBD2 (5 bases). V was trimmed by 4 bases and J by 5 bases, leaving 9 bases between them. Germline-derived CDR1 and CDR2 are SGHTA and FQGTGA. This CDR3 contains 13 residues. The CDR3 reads CASSSLGNNEQFF. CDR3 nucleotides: TGTGCCAGCAGCTCCCTCGGGAACAATGAGCAGTTCTTC.

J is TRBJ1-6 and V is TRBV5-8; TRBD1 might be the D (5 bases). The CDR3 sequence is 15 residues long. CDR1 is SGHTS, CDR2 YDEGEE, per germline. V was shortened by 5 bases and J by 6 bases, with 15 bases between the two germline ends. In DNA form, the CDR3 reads TGTGCCAGCAGTGCGGACCCGGGGGGTAATTCACCCCTCCACTTT. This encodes CASSADPGGNSPLHF.

CDR3 in amino acids: CASSLDRLSDTEAFF. CDR3 nucleotide sequence: TGTGCCAGCAGCTTAGATAGGCTTAGTGACACTGAAGCTTTCTTT. V gene TRBV11-3 combines with J gene TRBJ1-1, with D hard to call. Trimming took 0 bases from V and 3 from J, leaving 11 bases between them. Per the germline V gene, CDR1 is SGHNT and CDR2 is YENEEA. This CDR3 is built from 15 residues.

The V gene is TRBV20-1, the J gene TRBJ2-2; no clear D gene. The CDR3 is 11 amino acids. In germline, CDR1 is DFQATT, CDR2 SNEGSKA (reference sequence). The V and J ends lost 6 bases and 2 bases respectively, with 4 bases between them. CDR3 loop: CSAKNTGELFF. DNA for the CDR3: TGCAGTGCCAAAAACACCGGGGAGCTGTTTTTT.

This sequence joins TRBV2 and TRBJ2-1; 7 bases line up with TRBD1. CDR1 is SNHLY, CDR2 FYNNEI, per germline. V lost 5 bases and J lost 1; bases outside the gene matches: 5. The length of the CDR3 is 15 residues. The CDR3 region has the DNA TGTGCCAGCAGTCTTCGACAGGGATCCTACAATGAGCAGTTCTTC. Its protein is CASSLRQGSYNEQFF.

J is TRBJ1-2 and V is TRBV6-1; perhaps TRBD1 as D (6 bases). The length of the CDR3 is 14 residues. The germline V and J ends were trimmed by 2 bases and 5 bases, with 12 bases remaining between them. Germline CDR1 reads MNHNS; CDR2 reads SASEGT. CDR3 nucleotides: TGTGCCAGCAGTGAACGGCAGGGGCGGTATGGCTACACCTTC. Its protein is CASSERQGRYGYTF.

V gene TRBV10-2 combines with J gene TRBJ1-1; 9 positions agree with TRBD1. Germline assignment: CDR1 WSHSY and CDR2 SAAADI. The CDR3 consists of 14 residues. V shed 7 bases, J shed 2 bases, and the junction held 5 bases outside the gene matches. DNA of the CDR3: TGCGCCAGCACCGAGACAGGGGGTAACACTGAAGCTTTCTTT. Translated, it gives CASTETGGNTEAFF.

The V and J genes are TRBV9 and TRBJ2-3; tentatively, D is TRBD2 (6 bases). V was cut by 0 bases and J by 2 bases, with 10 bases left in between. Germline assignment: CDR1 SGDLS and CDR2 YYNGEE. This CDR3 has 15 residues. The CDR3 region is CASSVAPGDTDTQYF. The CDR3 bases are TGTGCCAGCAGCGTAGCCCCGGGGGACACAGATACGCAGTATTTT.

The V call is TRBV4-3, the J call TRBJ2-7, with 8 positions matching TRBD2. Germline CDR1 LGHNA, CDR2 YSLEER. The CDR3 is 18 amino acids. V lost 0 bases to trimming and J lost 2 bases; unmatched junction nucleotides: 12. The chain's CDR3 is CASSQDPAGGPSTYEQYF. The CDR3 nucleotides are TGCGCCAGCAGCCAAGATCCCGCGGGGGGACCCTCGACCTACGAGCAGTACTTC.